These T cell receptor beta chains were read from a single sample in a study of OX40 agonist ivuxolimab in advanced cancers. Sequencing was performed with immunoSEQ multiplex PCR; in TCRdb, only in-frame clones are kept and a portion is missing. The table includes approximately 89,000 clones, 88% detected once. Sequenced material: CD4+ or CD8+ T cells sorted from blood, taken in a trial of the OX40 agonist ivuxolimab. These receptors all stem from an adult with an advanced solid tumor such as melanoma, head and neck, liver or kidney cancer. Each CDR3 is given with its conserved first and last residue. The order of the fields is J gene, clone size, D gene, V gene, CDR3 DNA, CDR3 protein. D genes are given only for firm matches. Size is omitted from some rows. Given values are once, few, many or a class for expanded clones.

J: TRBJ2-2; size: once; D: NA; V: TRBV19; DNA: TGTGCCAGTAGTCTAAACAGAGGGGGCACCGGGGAGCTGTTTTTT; CDR3: CASSLNRGGTGELFF
J: TRBJ2-1; size: NA; D: NA; V: TRBV6-4; DNA: TGTGCCAGCAGCGCCACTAGAAATAATGAGCAGTTCTTC; CDR3: CASSATRNNEQFF
J: TRBJ2-3; size: NA; D: TRBD2; V: TRBV19; DNA: TGTGCCAGTGGCTCGGCGGGAGGGGTAGATACGCAGTATTTT; CDR3: CASGSAGGVDTQYF
J: TRBJ2-1; size: NA; D: NA; V: TRBV9; DNA: TGTGCCAGCAGCTCGCCCTTTGGTTTTGTATTCTTC; CDR3: CASSSPFGFVFF
J: TRBJ2-3; size: NA; D: TRBD2; V: TRBV11-2; DNA: TGTGCCAGCAGCTTAATTGGGAGGGCAGATACGCAGTATTTT; CDR3: CASSLIGRADTQYF
J: TRBJ2-5; size: NA; D: TRBD2; V: TRBV12-5; DNA: TGTGCTAGTGGTCTCGGGACTAGGGATGAGACCCAGTACTTC; CDR3: CASGLGTRDETQYF
J: TRBJ1-4; size: NA; D: TRBD1; V: TRBV15; DNA: TGTGCCACCAGCCCAAAAGACAGGGCGGCTAATGAAAAACTGTTTTTT; CDR3: CATSPKDRAANEKLFF
J: TRBJ1-1; size: once; D: TRBD1; V: TRBV30; DNA: TGTGCCTGGAGAGTGACAGGGGCCGGGGGCACTGAAGCTTTCTTT; CDR3: CAWRVTGAGGTEAFF
J: TRBJ2-1; size: NA; D: NA; V: TRBV27; DNA: TGTGCCAGCAGTTTAAAGCCTGGAGGGGTAAATGAGCAGTTCTTC; CDR3: CASSLKPGGVNEQFF
J: TRBJ2-4; size: NA; D: NA; V: TRBV4-3; DNA: TGCGCCAGCAGCCAAGATTCGGCGGGAAGGACCAAAAACATTCAGTACTTC; CDR3: CASSQDSAGRTKNIQYF
J: TRBJ2-7; size: NA; D: NA; V: TRBV23-1; DNA: TGCGCCAGCAGTCATTCGACCGGGGCCGTTGTCTACGAGCAGTACTTC; CDR3: CASSHSTGAVVYEQYF
J: TRBJ2-1; size: once; D: TRBD2; V: TRBV30; DNA: TGTGCCTGGAGACCTAGCGGGAAGGGCTACAATGAGCAGTTCTTC; CDR3: CAWRPSGKGYNEQFF
J: TRBJ1-2; size: NA; D: NA; V: TRBV19; DNA: TGTGCCAGTAGTATAGATTTGCGGGGTGGCTACACCTTC; CDR3: CASSIDLRGGYTF
J: TRBJ1-4; size: NA; D: TRBD1; V: TRBV19; DNA: TGTGCCAGTAGCCAGAGAATGTCCGGGACAGGCGAAAAACTGTTTTTT; CDR3: CASSQRMSGTGEKLFF
J: TRBJ2-6; size: NA; D: NA; V: TRBV28; DNA: TGTGCCAGCAGGCCCGCGGGACTTTTCTTAACTGGGGCCAACGTCCTGACTTTC; CDR3: CASRPAGLFLTGANVLTF
J: TRBJ2-2; size: NA; D: TRBD2; V: TRBV30; DNA: TGTGCCTGGCACCTAGCGGGAGGTACGAACACCGGGGAGCTGTTTTTT; CDR3: CAWHLAGGTNTGELFF
J: TRBJ2-5; size: NA; D: NA; V: TRBV9; DNA: TGTGCCAGCAGCGTACACGGACACCAAGAGACCCAGTACTTC; CDR3: CASSVHGHQETQYF
J: TRBJ2-2; size: NA; D: NA; V: TRBV30; DNA: TGTGCCTGGCTGGACTCCTTAACTACCGGGGAGCTGTTTTTT; CDR3: CAWLDSLTTGELFF
J: TRBJ1-5; size: NA; D: NA; V: TRBV7-8; DNA: TGTGCCAGCAGCACCTGGACAGACAATCAGCCCCAGCATTTT; CDR3: CASSTWTDNQPQHF
J: TRBJ2-7; size: NA; D: TRBD2; V: TRBV5-1; DNA: TGCGCCAGCAGCTTGGGCGGGGGTACCTACGAGCAGTACTTC; CDR3: CASSLGGGTYEQYF
J: TRBJ1-2; size: NA; D: NA; V: TRBV28; DNA: TGTGCCAGCTTTTGGGTTGGCTACACCTTC; CDR3: CASFWVGYTF
J: TRBJ2-1; size: NA; D: NA; V: TRBV11-2; DNA: TGTGCCAGCAGTCTGACGGGGGGCCGGGGTCCCAATGAGCAGTTCTTC; CDR3: CASSLTGGRGPNEQFF
J: TRBJ1-3; size: NA; D: NA; V: TRBV30; DNA: TGTGCCTGGGGGAGCTCTGGAAACACCATATATTTT; CDR3: CAWGSSGNTIYF
J: TRBJ2-6; size: NA; D: NA; V: TRBV28; DNA: TGTGCCAGCAGCCTTGTTAGGACCAACGTCCTGACTTTC; CDR3: CASSLVRTNVLTF
J: TRBJ2-2; size: few; D: NA; V: TRBV5-5; DNA: TGTGCCAGCAGCTTGTTCGCGAACACCGGGGAGCTGTTTTTT; CDR3: CASSLFANTGELFF
J: TRBJ1-2; size: NA; D: NA; V: TRBV5-1; DNA: TGCGCCAGCAGCAGGACAGACCCCAATGGCTACACCTTC; CDR3: CASSRTDPNGYTF
J: TRBJ2-3; size: NA; D: NA; V: TRBV7-2; DNA: TGTGCCAGCAGCTTAGGGGCCTCCACAGATACGCAGTATTTT; CDR3: CASSLGASTDTQYF
J: TRBJ2-1; size: NA; D: NA; V: TRBV11-2; DNA: TGTGCCAGCAGCCCTCAAAATGAGCAGTTCTTC; CDR3: CASSPQNEQFF
J: TRBJ1-2; size: NA; D: TRBD1; V: TRBV6-6; DNA: TGTGCCAGCAGTCAGGACAGGGGTTATGGCTACACCTTC; CDR3: CASSQDRGYGYTF
J: TRBJ1-5; size: NA; D: NA; V: TRBV9; DNA: TGTGCCAGCAGCGGGGAGCCCAATCAGCCCCAGCATTTT; CDR3: CASSGEPNQPQHF
J: TRBJ2-3; size: NA; D: TRBD2; V: TRBV7-2; DNA: TGTGCCAGCAGCTTAGGGGCGGGAGTTCTAGATACGCAGTATTTT; CDR3: CASSLGAGVLDTQYF
J: TRBJ1-2; size: NA; D: TRBD1; V: TRBV6-1; DNA: TGTGCCAGTGGCCCGGGACAGAGACTCTATGGCTACACCTTC; CDR3: CASGPGQRLYGYTF
J: TRBJ2-3; size: NA; D: NA; V: TRBV7-9; DNA: TGTGCCAGCAGCTTAAGGGATACGCAGTATTTT; CDR3: CASSLRDTQYF
J: TRBJ1-1; size: NA; D: TRBD1; V: TRBV6-6; DNA: TGTGCCAGCAAAGGACAGGCGGGCACTGAAGCTTTCTTT; CDR3: CASKGQAGTEAFF
J: TRBJ2-1; size: NA; D: NA; V: TRBV9; DNA: TGTGCCAGCAGCGTCCAAGGCGGGCGAAGCAATGAGCAGTTCTTC; CDR3: CASSVQGGRSNEQFF
J: TRBJ1-5; size: few; D: NA; V: TRBV6-6; DNA: TGTGCCAGCAGGCGAACAGTGGCGGTCAATCAGCCCCAGCATTTT; CDR3: CASRRTVAVNQPQHF
J: TRBJ2-3; size: NA; D: TRBD2; V: TRBV6-5; DNA: TGTGCCAGCAGTAGCGGGAGTAGCACAGATACGCAGTATTTT; CDR3: CASSSGSSTDTQYF
J: TRBJ2-3; size: NA; D: NA; V: TRBV5-4; DNA: TGTGCCAGCAGCTTTGGGACCACAGATACGCAGTATTTT; CDR3: CASSFGTTDTQYF
J: TRBJ2-2; size: NA; D: NA; V: TRBV11-3; DNA: TGTGCCAGCAGCGGTCGCCCGAACACCGGGGAGCTGTTTTTT; CDR3: CASSGRPNTGELFF
J: TRBJ1-1; size: NA; D: TRBD1; V: TRBV30; DNA: TGTGCCTGGAGTTTGACAGGGGGGGACACTGAAGCTTTCTTT; CDR3: CAWSLTGGDTEAFF
J: TRBJ2-3; size: NA; D: TRBD2; V: TRBV7-3; DNA: TGTGCCAGCAGCTTAGGTTTAGCGGGAGAGGGGGCGCAGTATTTT; CDR3: CASSLGLAGEGAQYF
J: TRBJ2-5; size: NA; D: TRBD2; V: TRBV7-2; DNA: TGTGCCAGCAGCTTAGTCGCGGGAGAGGAGACCCAGTACTTC; CDR3: CASSLVAGEETQYF
J: TRBJ2-2; size: NA; D: NA; V: TRBV5-6; DNA: TGTGCCAGCAGCTTTCGGAACACCGGGGAGCTGTTTTTT; CDR3: CASSFRNTGELFF
J: TRBJ2-2; size: NA; D: TRBD2; V: TRBV4-2; DNA: TGTGCCAGCAGCCAAGATCTGGGAGGGAGGGCCGTAACCGGGGAGCTGTTTTTT; CDR3: CASSQDLGGRAVTGELFF
J: TRBJ2-3; size: NA; D: NA; V: TRBV6-1; DNA: TGTGCCAGCAGTGAACGGCCTAGCGTCAGCACAGATACGCAGTATTTT; CDR3: CASSERPSVSTDTQYF
J: TRBJ2-2; size: NA; D: NA; V: TRBV30; DNA: TGTGCCTGGAGTCCCTCCGGCCGCGGGGAGCTGTTTTTT; CDR3: CAWSPSGRGELFF
J: TRBJ2-1; size: NA; D: NA; V: TRBV4-3; DNA: TGCGCCAGCAGCCAAGTTCCGAGCGGCTCCTACAATGAGCAGTTCTTC; CDR3: CASSQVPSGSYNEQFF
J: TRBJ2-7; size: NA; D: NA; V: TRBV7-3; DNA: TGTGCCAGCAGCTCCTCGGGTAGTGGGGAGCAGTACTTC; CDR3: CASSSSGSGEQYF
J: TRBJ2-4; size: NA; D: NA; V: TRBV6-1; DNA: TGTGCCAGCAATCAGGGGAAAAACATTCAGTACTTC; CDR3: CASNQGKNIQYF
J: TRBJ1-4; size: NA; D: NA; V: TRBV5-1; DNA: TGCGCCAGCAGCCCGACTAATAATGAAAAACTGTTTTTT; CDR3: CASSPTNNEKLFF
J: TRBJ2-2; size: NA; D: TRBD1; V: TRBV7-3; DNA: TGTGCCAGCAGCCTGAGGGCGGACAGGGGAGCCGGGGAGCTGTTTTTT; CDR3: CASSLRADRGAGELFF
J: TRBJ1-5; size: NA; D: TRBD1; V: TRBV4-1; DNA: TGCGCCAGAGGGGACAGACACAATCAGCCCCAGCATTTT; CDR3: CARGDRHNQPQHF
J: TRBJ2-3; size: NA; D: NA; V: TRBV11-2; DNA: TGTGCCAGCAGCTTAAGATTGGATTTTAAGGGTACGCAGTATTTT; CDR3: CASSLRLDFKGTQYF
J: TRBJ2-4; size: once; D: TRBD1; V: TRBV28; DNA: TGTGCCAGCAGGACAGGGGAAAACATTCAGTACTTC; CDR3: CASRTGENIQYF